Shown below are 5 T cell receptor beta chains from a single sample sequenced in a study of cytomegalovirus exposure and HLA in healthy donors. The PCR was carried out with 60 Vbeta primers and 13 Jbeta primers. Produced via immunoSEQ multiplex PCR; TCRdb's table is partial and in-frame only. The sample lists 150,000 to 200,000 clones, around 75% occurring once. Sequencing was done on a sample of PBMCs. The source is a woman aged 45 to 65 in good health and CMV-seronegative.

V and J are TRBV6-6 and TRBJ1-1; TRBD1 is a possible D gene (6 bases). This CDR3 contains 16 residues. Per germline, CDR1 MNHNY and CDR2 SVGAGI (reference sequence). Trimming left V 7 bases short and J 6 bases short, with 24 bases between. Written as DNA, the CDR3 is TGTGCCAGCACCCGAACAGGGAGTAAGGGGAGGGCTGAAGCTTTCTTT. This gives the protein CASTRTGSKGRAEAFF.

J is TRBJ1-2 and V is TRBV4-3; TRBD1 matches 11 bases. After removal of 4 bases from V and 4 bases from J, the junction contained 5 bases not matched to a gene. Germline CDR1 reads LGHNA; CDR2 reads YSLEER. The CDR3 runs to 15 residues. In nucleotides, the CDR3 is TGCGCCAGCAGCCCCGGACAGGGGGCGGGCTATGGCTACACCTTC. It encodes CASSPGQGAGYGYTF.

The rearrangement joins TRBV15 to TRBJ2-3; D uncertain. The CDR3 spans 15 residues. V was pared by 0 bases and J by 4 bases, with 11 bases between. Germline CDR1 is LNHNV and CDR2 is YYDKDF (reference sequence). Written as DNA, the CDR3 is TGTGCCACCAGCAGAGACCCGAACCCGGCAGATACGCAGTATTTT. Translation: CATSRDPNPADTQYF.

This clone showed up just a few times. This chain links TRBV6-5 with TRBJ2-1; 7 bases line up with TRBD1. The CDR3 is 14 amino acids. J gave up 3 bases and V 6 bases, and 5 bases lay outside the gene matches. Germline values: CDR1 MNHEY, CDR2 SVGAGI. CDR3 residues: CASRGQNLYNEQFF. The CDR3 nucleotides are TGTGCCAGCAGGGGACAGAACCTCTACAATGAGCAGTTCTTC.

This rearrangement joins TRBV9 to TRBJ1-2, with a tentative D call TRBD1 (6 bases). CDR1 and CDR2 from the germline V gene are SGDLS and YYNGEE. The CDR3 spans 15 residues. V dropped 3 bases and J dropped 0 bases, with 12 bases sitting between them. The CDR3 sequence is CASSATGIANYGYTF. CDR3 bases: TGTGCCAGCAGCGCCACAGGGATAGCTAACTATGGCTACACCTTC.